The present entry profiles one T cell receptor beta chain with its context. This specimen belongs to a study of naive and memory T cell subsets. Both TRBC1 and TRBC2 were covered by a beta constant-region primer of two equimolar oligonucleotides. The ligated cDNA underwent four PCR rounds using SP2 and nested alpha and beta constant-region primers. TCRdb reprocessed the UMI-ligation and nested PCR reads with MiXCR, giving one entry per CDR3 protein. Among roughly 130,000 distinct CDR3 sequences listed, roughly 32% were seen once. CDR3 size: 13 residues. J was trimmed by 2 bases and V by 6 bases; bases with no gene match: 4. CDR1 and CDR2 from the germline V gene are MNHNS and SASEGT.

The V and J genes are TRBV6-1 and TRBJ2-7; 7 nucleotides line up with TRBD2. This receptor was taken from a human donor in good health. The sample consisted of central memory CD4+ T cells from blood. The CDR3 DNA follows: TGTGCCAGCAGAACCGGACTAGCCTACGAGCAGTACTTC. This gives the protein CASRTGLAYEQYF.